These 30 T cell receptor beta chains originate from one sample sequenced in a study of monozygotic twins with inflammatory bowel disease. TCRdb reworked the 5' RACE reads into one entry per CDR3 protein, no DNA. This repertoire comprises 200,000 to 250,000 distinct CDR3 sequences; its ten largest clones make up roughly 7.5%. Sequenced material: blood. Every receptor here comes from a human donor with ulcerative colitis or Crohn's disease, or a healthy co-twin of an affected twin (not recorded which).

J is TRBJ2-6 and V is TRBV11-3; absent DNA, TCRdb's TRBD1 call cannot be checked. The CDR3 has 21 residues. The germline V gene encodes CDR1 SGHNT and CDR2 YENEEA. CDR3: CASSSLYGDRSVRSGANVLTF.

The CDR3 protein is CASSPSDTGGYEQYF. The rearrangement joins TRBV7-8 to TRBJ2-7; TCRdb returns TRBD2, unconfirmable since there is no DNA. Germline V CDR1 and CDR2: SGHVS, FQNEAQ. There are 15 residues in the CDR3.

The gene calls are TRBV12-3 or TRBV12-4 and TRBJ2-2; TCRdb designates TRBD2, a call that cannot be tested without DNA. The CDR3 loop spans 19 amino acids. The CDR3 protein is CASSFYVAAGGSQTGELFF.

The chain's CDR3 is CASSPWTGGLQDTQYF. The V gene is TRBV27, the J gene TRBJ2-3; no DNA is available, so the TRBD1 call from TCRdb remains unchecked. Germline V gene lookup returns CDR1 MNHEY and CDR2 SMNVEV (reference sequence). The CDR3 has 16 residues.

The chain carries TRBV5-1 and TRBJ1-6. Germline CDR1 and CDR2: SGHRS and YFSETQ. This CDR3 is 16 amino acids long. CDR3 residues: CASSLRISSYNSPLHF.

CDR3 region: CASSLREGNFSSYNSPLHF. The rearrangement uses TRBV4-1 and TRBJ1-6. Germline loops: CDR1 MGHRA, CDR2 YSYEKL. The CDR3 has 19 residues.

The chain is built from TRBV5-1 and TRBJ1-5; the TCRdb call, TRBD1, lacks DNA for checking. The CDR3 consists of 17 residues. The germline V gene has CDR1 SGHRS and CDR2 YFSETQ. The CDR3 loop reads CASSPEPTGLQRQPQHF.

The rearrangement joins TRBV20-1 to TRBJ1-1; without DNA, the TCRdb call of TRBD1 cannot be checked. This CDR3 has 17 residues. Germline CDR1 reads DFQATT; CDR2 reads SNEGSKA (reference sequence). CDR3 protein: CSARDYRGLEKNTEAFF.

CDR3 amino acids: CASSFSGWAEQFF. The chain combines TRBV27 with TRBJ2-1; TCRdb's D call, TRBD2, is unchecked because there is no DNA. Germline V gene sequence: CDR1 MNHEY, CDR2 SMNVEV (reference sequence). CDR3 length equals 13 residues.

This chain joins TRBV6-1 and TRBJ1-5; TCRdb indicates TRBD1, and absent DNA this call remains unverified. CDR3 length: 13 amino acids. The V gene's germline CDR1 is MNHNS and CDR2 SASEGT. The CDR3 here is CASWGRDNQPQHF.

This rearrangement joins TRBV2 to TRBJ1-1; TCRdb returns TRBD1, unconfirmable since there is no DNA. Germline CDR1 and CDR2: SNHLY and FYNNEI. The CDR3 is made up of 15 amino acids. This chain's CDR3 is CASSESRGRVAEAFF.

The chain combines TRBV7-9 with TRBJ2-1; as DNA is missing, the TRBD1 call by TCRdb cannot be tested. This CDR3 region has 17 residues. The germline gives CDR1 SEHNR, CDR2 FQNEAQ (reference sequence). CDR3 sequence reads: CASSVHRGGGLYNEQFF. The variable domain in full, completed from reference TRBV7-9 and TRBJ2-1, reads DTGVSQNPRHKITKRGQNVTFRCDPISEHNRLYWYRQTLGQGPEFLTYFQNEAQLEKSRLLSDRFSAERPKGSFSTLEIQRTEQGDSAMYLCASSVHRGGGLYNEQFFGPGTRLTVL.

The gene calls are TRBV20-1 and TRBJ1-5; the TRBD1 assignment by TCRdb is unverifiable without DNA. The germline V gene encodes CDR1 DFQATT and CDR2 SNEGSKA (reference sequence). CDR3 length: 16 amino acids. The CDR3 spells CSASPGTVYSNQPQHF.

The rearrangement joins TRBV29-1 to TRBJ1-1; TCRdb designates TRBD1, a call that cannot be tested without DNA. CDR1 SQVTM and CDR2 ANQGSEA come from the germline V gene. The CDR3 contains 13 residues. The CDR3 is CSVWTGRGAEAFF.

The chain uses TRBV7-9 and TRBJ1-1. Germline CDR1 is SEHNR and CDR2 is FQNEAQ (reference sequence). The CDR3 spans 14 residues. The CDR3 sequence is CASSLVRLGTEAFF.

CDR3: CAISAGTKNSPLHF. The rearrangement joins TRBV10-3 to TRBJ1-6; the D call of TRBD1 rests on TCRdb alone, since no DNA is present to check it. Germline V lookup: CDR1 ENHRY, CDR2 SYGVKD. This CDR3 spans 14 amino acids.

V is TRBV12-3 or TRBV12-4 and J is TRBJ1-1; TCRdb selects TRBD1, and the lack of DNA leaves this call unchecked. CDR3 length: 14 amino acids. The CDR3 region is CASRPTGQNTEAFF.

The CDR3 region is CASSFKGSGELFF. This sequence joins TRBV12-3 or TRBV12-4 and TRBJ2-2. The CDR3 is 13 residues long.

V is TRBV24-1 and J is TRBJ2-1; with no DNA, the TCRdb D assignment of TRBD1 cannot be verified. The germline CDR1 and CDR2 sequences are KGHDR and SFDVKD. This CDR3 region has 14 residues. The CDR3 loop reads CATSGGGRSNEQFF.

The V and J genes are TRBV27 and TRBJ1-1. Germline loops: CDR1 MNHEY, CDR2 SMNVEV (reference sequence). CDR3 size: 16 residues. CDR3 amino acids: CASSPYQPSDNTEAFF.

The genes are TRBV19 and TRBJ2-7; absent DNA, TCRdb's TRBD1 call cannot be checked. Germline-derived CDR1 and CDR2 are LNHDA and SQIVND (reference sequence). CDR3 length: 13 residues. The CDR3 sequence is CASSKGQSYEQYF.

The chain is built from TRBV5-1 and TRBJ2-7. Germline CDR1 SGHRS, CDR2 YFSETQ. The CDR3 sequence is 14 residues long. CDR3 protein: CASSLAEGISEQYF. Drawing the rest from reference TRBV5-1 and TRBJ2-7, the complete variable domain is KAGVTQTPRYLIKTRGQQVTLSCSPISGHRSVSWYQQTPGQGLQFLFEYFSETQRNKGNFPGRFSGRQFSNSRSEMNVSTLELGDSALYLCASSLAEGISEQYFGPGTRLTVT.

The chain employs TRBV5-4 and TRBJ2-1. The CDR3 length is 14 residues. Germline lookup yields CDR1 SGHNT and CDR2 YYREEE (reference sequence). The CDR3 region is CASSLQTGNNEQFF.

The CDR3 reads CASSQLGGGGYNEQFF. The chain links TRBV6-1 to TRBJ2-1; TCRdb calls TRBD2, which cannot be checked without DNA. This CDR3 comprises 16 residues. Germline V lookup: CDR1 MNHNS, CDR2 SASEGT.

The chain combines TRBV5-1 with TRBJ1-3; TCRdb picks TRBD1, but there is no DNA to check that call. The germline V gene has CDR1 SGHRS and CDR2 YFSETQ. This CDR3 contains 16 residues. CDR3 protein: CASSPGDRFSGNTIYF. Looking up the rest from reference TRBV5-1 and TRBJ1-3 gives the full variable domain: KAGVTQTPRYLIKTRGQQVTLSCSPISGHRSVSWYQQTPGQGLQFLFEYFSETQRNKGNFPGRFSGRQFSNSRSEMNVSTLELGDSALYLCASSPGDRFSGNTIYFGEGSWLTVV.

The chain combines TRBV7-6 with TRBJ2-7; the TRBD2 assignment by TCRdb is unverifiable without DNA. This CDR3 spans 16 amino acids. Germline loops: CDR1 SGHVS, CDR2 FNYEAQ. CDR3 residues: CASSLAQGLAADEQYF.

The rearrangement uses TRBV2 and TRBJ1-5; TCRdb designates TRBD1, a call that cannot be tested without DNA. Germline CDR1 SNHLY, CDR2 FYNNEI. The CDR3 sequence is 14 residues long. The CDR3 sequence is CASSRDTRPQPQHF.

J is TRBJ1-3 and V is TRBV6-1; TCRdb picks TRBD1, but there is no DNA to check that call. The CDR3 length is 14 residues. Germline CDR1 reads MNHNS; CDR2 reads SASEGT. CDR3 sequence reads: CASSGRGPRNTIYF.

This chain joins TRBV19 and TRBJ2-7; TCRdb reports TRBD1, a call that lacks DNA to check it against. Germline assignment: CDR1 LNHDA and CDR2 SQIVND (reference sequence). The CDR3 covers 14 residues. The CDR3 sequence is CASSITRGMDEQYF.

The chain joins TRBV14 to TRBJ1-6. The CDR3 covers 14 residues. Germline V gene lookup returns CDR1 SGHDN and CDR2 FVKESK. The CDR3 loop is CASSQEVRTSPLHF. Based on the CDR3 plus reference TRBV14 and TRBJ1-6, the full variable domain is EAGVTQFPSHSVIEKGQTVTLRCDPISGHDNLYWYRRVMGKEIKFLLHFVKESKQDESGMPNNRFLAERTGGTYSTLKVQPAELEDSGVYFCASSQEVRTSPLHFGNGTRLTVT.